The 30 T cell receptor beta chains given below trace back to one sample, sequenced in a study of T cell repertoires in cytomegalovirus infection. These receptors have no identified antigens. MiXCR was run by TCRdb on the reads, yielding one entry per CDR3 protein. The sample yields about 740,000 distinct CDR3 sequences, roughly 30% seen once. The material was cultured PBMCs, obtained from culture after CMV antigen stimulation. These receptors were collected from a human donor in good health (CMV status not recorded). Some clones in this sample may be carry-over from other donors' samples.

The chain is built from TRBV28 and TRBJ2-7; either TRBD1 or TRBD2 may fit D (5 bases each). This CDR3 is 14 amino acids long. Germline loops: CDR1 MDHEN, CDR2 SYDVKM. V was pared by 4 bases and J by 2 bases, with 12 bases between. The CDR3 loop reads CASSSLGAPYEQYF. In nucleotides, the CDR3 is TGTGCCAGCAGTTCCCTCGGGGCTCCCTACGAGCAGTACTTC.

This clonotype was seen once. This chain links TRBV29-1 with TRBJ2-3; D not resolved. This CDR3 spans 13 amino acids. Per germline, CDR1 SQVTM and CDR2 ANQGSEA. Trimming left V 5 bases short and J 0 bases short, with 9 bases between. Here the CDR3 reads CSVTVSSTDTQYF. The DNA of the CDR3 is TGCAGCGTTACCGTATCGAGCACAGATACGCAGTATTTT.

The chain employs TRBV5-1 and TRBJ2-5; 9 nucleotides match TRBD2. CDR1 and CDR2 (germline): SGHRS, YFSETQ. The CDR3 covers 16 residues. With V trimmed by 0 bases and J by 1 base, 4 bases remained unmatched. The CDR3 loop reads CASSLVASGTQETQYF. CDR3 DNA: TGCGCCAGCAGCTTGGTTGCTAGCGGGACCCAAGAGACCCAGTACTTC. The variable domain in full, completed from reference TRBV5-1 and TRBJ2-5, reads KAGVTQTPRYLIKTRGQQVTLSCSPISGHRSVSWYQQTPGQGLQFLFEYFSETQRNKGNFPGRFSGRQFSNSRSEMNVSTLELGDSALYLCASSLVASGTQETQYFGPGTRLLVL.

The chain uses TRBV7-8 and TRBJ2-7; a weak D match, TRBD2 (5 bases). CDR3 length: 12 residues. Trimming stripped 6 bases from V and 6 bases from J, with 12 bases between. Looked up from germline, CDR1 is SGHVS and CDR2 is FQNEAQ. CDR3 in amino acids: CASSQPGSEQYF. In DNA, the CDR3 is TGTGCCAGCAGTCAGCCGGGGTCCGAGCAGTACTTC.

The chain has TRBV7-9 and TRBJ2-4; 7 bases are a match to TRBD2. CDR3 length: 15 amino acids. V lost 5 bases to trimming and J lost 0 bases; unmatched junction nucleotides: 4. Germline CDR1 reads SEHNR; CDR2 reads FQNEAQ (reference sequence). The DNA for the CDR3 is TGTGCCAGCAGCCCGGGACTACTAGCCAAAAACATTCAGTACTTC. It specifies CASSPGLLAKNIQYF.

The J gene is TRBJ2-2, the V gene TRBV5-4; D possibly matches TRBD1 or TRBD2 (5 bases each). Per the germline V gene, CDR1 is SGHNT and CDR2 is YYREEE (reference sequence). The V end lost 4 bases, the J end lost 6 bases, and 16 bases lay between the germline ends. This CDR3 region has 15 residues. The CDR3 sequence: CASSPVGGEAGELFF. The DNA for the CDR3 is TGTGCCAGCAGCCCGGTTGGGGGAGAGGCCGGGGAGCTGTTTTTT.

The chain recombines TRBV7-2 with TRBJ2-7; D remains unclear. CDR1 SGHTA and CDR2 FQGNSA come from the germline V gene. Between the trimmed V and J ends, which lost 5 bases and 3 bases, there was a span of 17 bases. The CDR3 consists of 15 residues. The CDR3 loop reads CASSQLGGSYYEQYF. The CDR3 nucleotides are TGTGCCAGCAGCCAGTTGGGTGGTTCCTACTACGAGCAGTACTTC.

DNA of the CDR3: TGTGCCAGCAGCCCAGCGGGACGGCCCTACGAGCAGTACTTC. Translation: CASSPAGRPYEQYF. The V gene is TRBV7-6, the J gene TRBJ2-7; 7 bases line up with TRBD2. Germline V gene sequence: CDR1 SGHVS, CDR2 FNYEAQ. Trimming took 5 bases from V and 2 from J; bases not matched to a gene: 6. The CDR3 loop spans 14 amino acids. The whole variable domain, remainder taken from reference TRBV7-6 and TRBJ2-7, is GAGVSQSPRYKVTKRGQDVALRCDPISGHVSLYWYRQALGQGPEFLTYFNYEAQQDKSGLPNDRFSAERPEGSISTLTIQRTEQRDSAMYRCASSPAGRPYEQYFGPGTRLTVT.

In its sample, this clonotype was seen many times. The V call is TRBV19, the J call TRBJ2-7, with unresolved D. Looked up from germline, CDR1 is LNHDA and CDR2 is SQIVND (reference sequence). V lost 1 base and J 1 base, leaving 11 bases between the germline ends. This CDR3 has 15 amino acids. As DNA, the CDR3 is TGTGCCAGTAGTATAGGGGCTCTCGAGTCCTACGAGCAGTACTTC. This gives the protein CASSIGALESYEQYF.

This clonotype has a handful of counts. This chain uses TRBV6-2 or TRBV6-3 with TRBJ2-3; no reliable D call. Germline CDR1 is MNHEY and CDR2 is SVGEGT. V was cut by 2 bases and J by 2 bases, with 8 bases left in between. The CDR3 length is 14 residues. CDR3 loop: CASSYGVSTDTQYF. The DNA for the CDR3 is TGTGCCAGCAGTTACGGAGTGTCCACAGATACGCAGTATTTT.

V usage is TRBV24-1 and J usage is TRBJ2-1; D remains ambiguous. With 3 bases removed from V and 5 bases from J, the gap between germline ends came to 4 bases. CDR1 and CDR2 from the germline V gene are KGHDR and SFDVKD. This CDR3 spans 12 amino acids. CDR3: CATSDPHNEQFF. The CDR3 nucleotides read TGTGCCACCAGTGATCCCCACAATGAGCAGTTCTTC.

The sample holds a few counts of this clonotype. The J gene is TRBJ2-1, the V gene TRBV24-1, with 7 bases lining up with TRBD1. Germline V gene data show CDR1 as KGHDR and CDR2 as SFDVKD. The CDR3 has 15 amino acids. V shed 1 base, J shed 4 bases, and the junction held 3 bases outside the gene matches. The DNA of the CDR3 is TGTGCCACCAGTGATTTAGGGGGCCCGTACAATGAGCAGTTCTTC. It codes for CATSDLGGPYNEQFF.

This chain links TRBV2 with TRBJ1-4, with no clear D. CDR1 SNHLY and CDR2 FYNNEI come from the germline V gene. Trimming took 7 bases from V and 6 from J, leaving 15 bases between them. This CDR3 is built from 14 residues. The DNA of the CDR3 is TGTGCCAGCAATAGTATGGAGGCGGATGAAAAACTGTTTTTT. The encoded protein is CASNSMEADEKLFF.

This clonotype has at least ten counts. The chain uses TRBV7-2 and TRBJ1-1; no reliable D call. CDR3 size: 16 residues. CDR1 is SGHTA and CDR2 is FQGNSA in the germline V gene. V lost 2 bases and J lost 0, with 13 bases in between. CDR3 protein: CASSLHFANMNTEAFF. DNA for the CDR3: TGTGCCAGCAGCTTACATTTCGCAAATATGAACACTGAAGCTTTCTTT. The full variable domain, with the rest looked up from reference TRBV7-2 and TRBJ1-1, is GAGVSQSPSNKVTEKGKDVELRCDPISGHTALYWYRQSLGQGLEFLIYFQGNSAPDKSGLPSDRFSAERTGGSVSTLTIQRTQQEDSAVYLCASSLHFANMNTEAFFGQGTRLTVV.

The rearrangement joins TRBV5-4 to TRBJ1-4; D is possibly TRBD1 (6 bases). CDR3 length: 19 amino acids. Trimming removed 3 bases at V and 0 bases at J, with 21 bases between. Germline lookup yields CDR1 SGHNT and CDR2 YYREEE (reference sequence). CDR3 nucleotide sequence: TGTGCCAGCAGCTCGTGGAAAAGGACAGCGGAGGCAACTAATGAAAAACTGTTTTTT. Translating gives CASSSWKRTAEATNEKLFF.

Only a few counts were recorded for this clonotype. The gene calls are TRBV27 and TRBJ1-2; the D gene is possibly TRBD1 (6 bases). The germline V gene has CDR1 MNHEY and CDR2 SMNVEV (reference sequence). The CDR3 sequence is 16 residues long. The V end was cut by 3 bases, the J end by 7 bases, with 21 bases between. The CDR3 loop reads CASSLDSQGSFSGYTF. CDR3 in DNA: TGTGCCAGCAGTTTGGATTCACAGGGATCTTTTTCTGGCTACACCTTC.

This chain uses TRBV5-4 with TRBJ1-2; the D is unclear. The V gene's germline CDR1 is SGHNT and CDR2 YYREEE (reference sequence). CDR3 length: 13 residues. The ends were cut back, 4 bases at V and 4 bases at J, with 11 bases in the middle. CDR3 loop: CASSQVESYGYTF. The CDR3 nucleotides are TGTGCCAGCAGCCAAGTCGAGAGCTATGGCTACACCTTC.

The rearrangement uses TRBV5-1 and TRBJ1-1, with D perhaps TRBD1 (5 bases). The V gene lost 3 bases and the J gene lost 7 bases, with 25 bases spanning the gap. The germline V gene has CDR1 SGHRS and CDR2 YFSETQ. The CDR3 runs 17 residues. CDR3: CASSWDRRNARGHEAFF. Here the CDR3 DNA reads TGCGCCAGCAGCTGGGACCGTCGAAACGCGCGGGGTCATGAAGCTTTCTTT.

In its sample, this clonotype was seen a few times. This chain uses TRBV7-2 with TRBJ1-1; D unclear. Germline V gene data show CDR1 as SGHTA and CDR2 as FQGNSA. Trimming cost V 2 bases and J 11 bases, with 9 bases left between them. CDR3 length equals 11 residues. CDR3 DNA sequence: TGTGCCAGCAGCTTACCCTTGACCGCTTTCTTT. Residues: CASSLPLTAFF. Combining the CDR3 with reference TRBV7-2 and TRBJ1-1 gives the whole variable domain GAGVSQSPSNKVTEKGKDVELRCDPISGHTALYWYRQSLGQGLEFLIYFQGNSAPDKSGLPSDRFSAERTGGSVSTLTIQRTQQEDSAVYLCASSLPLTAFFGQGTRLTVV.

The table lists this clonotype with a few counts. The chain combines TRBV6-5 with TRBJ2-3, with D uncertain. There are 16 residues in the CDR3. Trimming shortened V by 0 bases and J by 0 bases, and 10 bases separated the two germline ends. Germline lookup yields CDR1 MNHEY and CDR2 SVGAGI. CDR3: CASSYSNHISTDTQYF. In DNA, the CDR3 is TGTGCCAGCAGTTACTCGAATCACATTAGCACAGATACGCAGTATTTT.

This clonotype appeared a few times. The chain uses TRBV5-4 and TRBJ2-4; 7 positions match TRBD2. The CDR3 totals 16 residues. V shed 0 bases, J shed 5 bases, and the junction held 8 bases outside the gene matches. CDR1 is SGHNT and CDR2 is YYREEE in the germline V gene (reference sequence). The CDR3 DNA reads TGTGCCAGCAGCTTGGCAGCGGGACTTCACCAAAACATTCAGTACTTC. Protein product: CASSLAAGLHQNIQYF.

V gene TRBV6-5 combines with J gene TRBJ2-5, with D tentatively TRBD1 (6 bases). This CDR3 region has 17 residues. CDR1 is MNHEY, CDR2 SVGAGI, per germline. V was pared by 5 bases and J by 2 bases, with 21 bases between. The CDR3: CASSEGWGRDTQETQYF. CDR3 bases: TGTGCCAGCAGTGAGGGTTGGGGCCGGGACACACAAGAGACCCAGTACTTC.

This clonotype was detected ten times or more. The chain employs TRBV7-2 and TRBJ1-1, with a possible D match to TRBD1 (5 bases). This CDR3 spans 14 amino acids. V lost 1 base to trimming and J lost 4 bases, with 10 bases between them. Germline CDR1 and CDR2: SGHTA and FQGNSA. The chain's CDR3 is CASSLEDGGTEAFF. Written as DNA, the CDR3 is TGTGCCAGCAGCTTAGAGGACGGGGGCACTGAAGCTTTCTTT.

The rearrangement joins TRBV18 to TRBJ2-7; 7 positions match TRBD1. V lost 8 bases to trimming and J lost 7 bases; unmatched junction nucleotides: 14. The germline CDR1 and CDR2 sequences are KGHSH and LQKENI. The CDR3 covers 14 residues. For the CDR3, the DNA is TGTGCCAGCGCTATAGACAGGGTGTTGGGGGAGCAGTACTTC. Translation gives CASAIDRVLGEQYF.

The genes are TRBV19 and TRBJ2-3, with 8 positions matching TRBD1. CDR3 length: 14 residues. From germline, CDR1 is LNHDA and CDR2 SQIVND (reference sequence). V was clipped by 9 bases and J by 5 bases; unmatched bases: 10. The CDR3 reads CASRQGTSKDTQYF. In nucleotides, the CDR3 is TGTGCCAGCCGACAGGGGACTTCGAAAGATACGCAGTATTTT.

The chain has TRBV10-1 and TRBJ2-7, with a possible D match to TRBD1 (8 bases). Looked up from germline, CDR1 is WNHNN and CDR2 is SYGVQD (reference sequence). V lost 7 bases, J lost 2 bases, and 18 bases lay in between. CDR3 length: 15 residues. CDR3 coding DNA: TGCGCCAGCAACTTTGGGGGGGACAGGACCTACGAGCAGTACTTC. Translating it yields CASNFGGDRTYEQYF.

This clonotype appeared many times. Written as DNA, the CDR3 is TGTGCCAGCAGCTTTCCCCTAGCGGGAGGATCGGAAACCGGGGAGCTGTTTTTT. Its protein is CASSFPLAGGSETGELFF. The rearrangement joins TRBV7-2 to TRBJ2-2; TRBD2 matches at 11 bases. The V gene's germline CDR1 is SGHTA and CDR2 FQGNSA. This CDR3 region has 18 residues. V trimming: 3 bases; J trimming: 5 bases; junction bases outside the gene matches: 11.

The sample holds a few counts of this clonotype. The chain is built from TRBV15 and TRBJ1-5, with D uncertain. CDR3 length equals 10 residues. Per germline, CDR1 LNHNV and CDR2 YYDKDF (reference sequence). The V end lost 5 bases, the J end lost 7 bases, and 3 bases lay between the germline ends. CDR3 nucleotide sequence: TGTGCCACCAGCGTCCAGCCCCAGCATTTT. The encoded protein is CATSVQPQHF. The full variable domain, completed using reference TRBV15 and TRBJ1-5, is DAMVIQNPRYQVTQFGKPVTLSCSQTLNHNVMYWYQQKSSQAPKLLFHYYDKDFNNEADTPDNFQSRRPNTSFCFLDIRSPGLGDTAMYLCATSVQPQHFGDGTRLSIL.

There are many counts of this clonotype. This chain links TRBV7-2 with TRBJ1-3; D unresolved. The CDR3 sequence is 16 residues long. Germline-derived CDR1 and CDR2 are SGHTA and FQGNSA. V lost 2 bases and J 0 bases, leaving 11 bases between the germline ends. For the CDR3, the DNA is TGTGCCAGCAGCTTAAAATTGGGTTACTCTGGAAACACCATATATTTT. It is translated as CASSLKLGYSGNTIYF.

The chain has TRBV7-9 and TRBJ1-1, with 7 bases aligning to TRBD1. Looked up from germline, CDR1 is SEHNR and CDR2 is FQNEAQ (reference sequence). The CDR3 consists of 15 residues. J gave up 2 bases and V 5 bases, and 8 bases lay outside the gene matches. The CDR3 spells CASSAKGARNTEAFF. DNA for the CDR3: TGTGCCAGCAGCGCAAAGGGGGCGCGTAACACTGAAGCTTTCTTT.